The T cell receptor (beta chain) described here comes from a study of shared clonotypes between healthy human individuals. TCRdb's copy holds only in-frame clones and misses some; the assay was immunoSEQ multiplex PCR. The table records some 2 million clones, around 96% of them present only once. CDR3 length: 15 residues. CDR1 and CDR2 (germline): SGHDT, YYEEEE. V trimming: 3 bases; J trimming: 0 bases; junction bases outside the gene matches: 6. As concerns this clone: The antigen is undetermined.

Positive CCR7 selection of CD45RO-negative cells yielded the naive CD8 cells, and terminally differentiated effector memory CD45RA+ cells were excluded. All donors were healthy HIV-negative adults lacking recent acute infections or vaccinations. The study, taken as a whole, reports: In having few donors, the study represented limited genetic and exposure-history diversity. On the whole, naive subsets had larger estimated richness than memory subsets had.

The specimen was naive CD8+ T cells sorted from blood. The sequence was collected from a man aged 18 to 29 in good health. V gene TRBV5-6 combines with J gene TRBJ2-7; 7 bases agree with TRBD2. DNA for the CDR3: TGTGCCAGCAGCTGGGGGGGAAAGAACTCCTACGAGCAGTACTTC. It codes for CASSWGGKNSYEQYF.